The 23 T cell receptor beta chains below all came from one sample that was sequenced in a study of blood T cell repertoires in COVID-19. Clones were sequenced by immunoSEQ multiplex PCR, and TCRdb holds only the in-frame ones, with some missing. The sample lists 350,000 or so clones; nearly 90% were seen once. Specimen: peripheral blood. The receptors were gathered from a man between 18 and 29 years old with active or convalescent COVID-19.

V gene TRBV7-9 combines with J gene TRBJ2-2, with TRBD2 matching over 14 bases. CDR3 length: 17 residues. J was trimmed by 2 bases and V by 4 bases; bases with no gene match: 3. Germline V gene sequence: CDR1 SEHNR, CDR2 FQNEAQ (reference sequence). The CDR3 spells CASSSGLAGGNTGELFF. CDR3 DNA sequence: TGTGCCAGCAGCTCTGGACTAGCGGGGGGTAACACCGGGGAGCTGTTTTTT.

V is TRBV5-8 and J is TRBJ2-7; possible D gene TRBD1, 6 bases. The germline V gene has CDR1 SGHTS and CDR2 YDEGEE. The CDR3 has 12 amino acids. The ends were cut back, 0 bases at V and 6 bases at J, with 7 bases in the middle. The CDR3 DNA reads TGTGCCAGCAGCTTGGGAGGGGGCGAGCAGTACTTC. Its protein is CASSLGGGEQYF.

This chain joins TRBV27 and TRBJ1-1; weak D call: TRBD1 (5 bases). This CDR3 comprises 14 residues. The V gene's germline CDR1 is MNHEY and CDR2 SMNVEV (reference sequence). V lost 5 bases to trimming and J lost 1 base, with 11 bases between them. CDR3 loop: CASSGGGENTEAFF. CDR3 DNA: TGTGCCAGCAGTGGCGGGGGGGAGAACACTGAAGCTTTCTTT.

This sequence joins TRBV7-9 and TRBJ1-1; TRBD1 agrees at 12 bases. This CDR3 has 14 residues. The ends lost 4 bases at V and 11 bases at J; junction bases unmatched: 8. Germline V gene sequence: CDR1 SEHNR, CDR2 FQNEAQ (reference sequence). CDR3 DNA: TGTGCCAGCAGCTCCCAAGGGGACAGGGGGCATGCTTTCTTT. This translates into CASSSQGDRGHAFF.

The chain carries TRBV15 and TRBJ2-7; 9 bases align to TRBD2. V was pared by 0 bases and J by 10 bases, with 4 bases of the junction left unmatched. Germline values: CDR1 LNHNV, CDR2 YYDKDF (reference sequence). The length of the CDR3 is 13 residues. CDR3 in DNA: TGTGCCACCAGCAGAGAAGGGACTAGCAGTCAGTACTTC. This encodes CATSREGTSSQYF.

This clone was seen only once. The V call is TRBV5-5, the J call TRBJ2-1, with 11 bases identical to TRBD1. CDR3 length equals 17 residues. Germline V gene sequence: CDR1 SGHKS, CDR2 YYEKEE (reference sequence). V was pared by 4 bases and J by 1 base, with 7 bases of the junction left unmatched. CDR3 protein: CASSPGQGALSYNEQFF. Written as DNA, the CDR3 is TGTGCCAGCAGCCCAGGACAGGGGGCTTTGTCCTACAATGAGCAGTTCTTC.

The chain joins TRBV5-1 to TRBJ1-1, with 7 bases lining up with TRBD1. This CDR3 has 16 residues. CDR1 and CDR2 from the germline V gene are SGHRS and YFSETQ. V was clipped by 4 bases and J by 1 base; unmatched bases: 10. CDR3 DNA: TGCGCCAGCAGCCCTGACCGGACAGGCTGGAACACTGAAGCTTTCTTT. Its translation: CASSPDRTGWNTEAFF.

The chain employs TRBV4-3 and TRBJ2-7; D is uncertain. This CDR3 contains 15 residues. Germline V gives CDR1 LGHNA, CDR2 YSLEER. The V gene lost 3 bases and the J gene lost 0 bases, with 12 bases spanning the gap. In DNA, the CDR3 is TGCGCCAGCAGCCAGGCGGCCCTAAGCTCCTACGAGCAGTACTTC. Translation: CASSQAALSSYEQYF.

Written as DNA, the CDR3 is TGTGCCAGCAGCCGGGAAACTGGAAACACCATATATTTT. Translation: CASSRETGNTIYF. The genes are TRBV2 and TRBJ1-3; D unresolved. CDR1 SNHLY and CDR2 FYNNEI come from the germline V gene. V was pared by 6 bases and J by 2 bases, with 8 bases between. CDR3 length equals 13 residues.

This rearrangement joins TRBV20-1 to TRBJ1-1; no reliable D call. V lost 1 base and J lost 10, with 10 bases in between. The CDR3 has 11 amino acids. The V gene's germline CDR1 is DFQATT and CDR2 SNEGSKA (reference sequence). In DNA form, the CDR3 reads TGCAGTGCTAGAGGCGACACCCGAGCTTTCTTT. Translated, it gives CSARGDTRAFF.

The chain joins TRBV5-6 to TRBJ2-7; 9 bases are a match to TRBD1. CDR3 length: 15 residues. The junction had 14 bases not matched to a gene; V was cut back by 4 bases and J by 9 bases. Germline V gene sequence: CDR1 SGHDT, CDR2 YYEEEE. CDR3 loop: CASSDAGTGTVGQYF. CDR3 DNA sequence: TGTGCCAGCAGCGACGCCGGGACAGGGACCGTCGGGCAGTACTTC. Combining the CDR3 with reference TRBV5-6 and TRBJ2-7 gives the whole variable domain DAGVTQSPTHLIKTRGQQVTLRCSPKSGHDTVSWYQQALGQGPQFIFQYYEEEERQRGNFPDRFSGHQFPNYSSELNVNALLLGDSALYLCASSDAGTGTVGQYFGPGTRLTVT.

The V gene is TRBV6-2 or TRBV6-3, the J gene TRBJ2-7; TRBD1 might be the D (5 bases). The CDR3 runs 14 residues. Per the germline V gene, CDR1 is MNHEY and CDR2 is SVGEGT. The V gene lost 3 bases and the J gene lost 2 bases, with 11 bases spanning the gap. CDR3 in amino acids: CASSYRQGTYEQYF. In DNA form, the CDR3 reads TGTGCCAGCAGTTATAGGCAGGGAACCTACGAGCAGTACTTC.

V is TRBV18 and J is TRBJ1-4; a weak D match, TRBD1 (6 bases). Per the germline V gene, CDR1 is KGHSH and CDR2 is LQKENI. V was clipped by 8 bases and J by 8 bases, with 15 bases between them. The CDR3 runs 13 residues. CDR3 nucleotide sequence: TGTGCCAGCGCGACAGGAATGGAGGAAAAACTGTTTTTT. Its protein product is CASATGMEEKLFF.

The chain joins TRBV9 to TRBJ1-3; possible D gene TRBD1, 6 bases. CDR1 and CDR2 (germline): SGDLS, YYNGEE. The CDR3 covers 17 residues. V lost 3 bases and J 0 bases, leaving 16 bases between the germline ends. The CDR3: CASSDLNRENSGNTIYF. CDR3 DNA sequence: TGTGCCAGCAGCGACCTAAACAGGGAAAACTCTGGAAACACCATATATTTT.

This chain uses TRBV6-5 with TRBJ2-7; 8 nucleotides line up with TRBD2. Losses at the gene ends were 2 bases for V and 2 bases for J; bases not matched to a gene: 8. Germline lookup yields CDR1 MNHEY and CDR2 SVGAGI. This CDR3 contains 16 residues. This CDR3 reads CASSYSDAGGTYEQYF. Here the CDR3 DNA reads TGTGCCAGCAGTTACAGTGATGCGGGGGGAACCTACGAGCAGTACTTC.

This chain links TRBV28 with TRBJ2-3; 7 positions match TRBD2. CDR1 is MDHEN and CDR2 is SYDVKM in the germline V gene. V gave up 5 bases and J gave up 0 bases; unmatched junction bases: 5. The CDR3 is 15 residues long. CDR3 nucleotides: TGTGCCAGCAGTGAGGGAGGGGATAGCACAGATACGCAGTATTTT. It translates to CASSEGGDSTDTQYF.

The V call is TRBV29-1, the J call TRBJ1-2; D not resolved. The CDR3 length is 13 residues. The V end lost 6 bases, the J end lost 4 bases, and 15 bases lay between the germline ends. Germline CDR1 and CDR2: SQVTM and ANQGSEA. As DNA, the CDR3 is TGCAGCGTCGCGGGAGGGTCAGGCTATGGCTACACCTTC. Protein product: CSVAGGSGYGYTF.

The chain uses TRBV18 and TRBJ2-7; 9 nucleotides align to TRBD1. Germline-derived CDR1 and CDR2 are KGHSH and LQKENI. The CDR3 length is 15 residues. The V gene end was trimmed by 3 bases and the J gene end by 5 bases; junction bases not matched to a gene: 8. This chain's CDR3 is CASSPPGQGPDEQYF. The CDR3 DNA is TGTGCCAGCTCACCGCCAGGACAGGGGCCGGACGAGCAGTACTTC.

This clone was detected a few times. The rearrangement links TRBV19 to TRBJ2-1; 7 nucleotides align to TRBD1. This CDR3 contains 14 residues. CDR1 is LNHDA, CDR2 SQIVND, per germline (reference sequence). Germline trimming cut 5 bases from V and 6 bases from J; bases unmatched to any gene: 7. The CDR3 region is CASSGVAGGNEQFF. CDR3 DNA: TGTGCCAGTAGTGGGGTAGCAGGGGGCAATGAGCAGTTCTTC.

The chain uses TRBV27 and TRBJ2-3; D is possibly TRBD1 (6 bases). Between the trimmed V and J ends, which lost 5 bases and 2 bases, there was a span of 14 bases. This CDR3 region has 15 residues. Germline lookup yields CDR1 MNHEY and CDR2 SMNVEV (reference sequence). CDR3 protein: CASSTGTTPTDTQYF. As DNA, the CDR3 is TGTGCCAGCAGTACCGGGACAACCCCCACAGATACGCAGTATTTT.

The V gene is TRBV28, the J gene TRBJ2-1, with D perhaps matching TRBD1 (6 bases). V was clipped by 7 bases and J by 3 bases, with 28 bases between them. From germline, CDR1 is MDHEN and CDR2 SYDVKM. CDR3 size: 19 residues. CDR3 in amino acids: CASNPSRGLGSWYYNEQFF. CDR3 in DNA: TGTGCCAGCAACCCAAGCAGGGGTTTGGGGAGTTGGTACTACAATGAGCAGTTCTTC.

The chain carries TRBV7-9 and TRBJ1-1; no clear D gene. CDR1 is SEHNR, CDR2 FQNEAQ, per germline (reference sequence). The V end lost 4 bases, the J end lost 4 bases, and 10 bases lay between the germline ends. The CDR3 has 13 amino acids. CDR3 sequence (DNA): TGTGCCAGCAGCTCCGACTCAGCCACTGAAGCTTTCTTT. It specifies CASSSDSATEAFF.

Concerning this clone itself: Within the sample, other DNA sequences also encode this same CDR3. The V call is TRBV7-9, the J call TRBJ2-7; the D is unclear. The length of the CDR3 is 13 residues. Germline V gene lookup returns CDR1 SEHNR and CDR2 FQNEAQ (reference sequence). Trimming cost V 2 bases and J 0 bases, with 5 bases left between them. CDR3 in DNA: TGTGCCAGCAGCTTATCCAACTCCTACGAGCAGTACTTC. It translates to CASSLSNSYEQYF.